This TCR beta chain was identified in a study of blood T cell repertoires in COVID-19. The germline V gene has CDR1 MGHDK and CDR2 SYGVNS. Trimming cost V 2 bases and J 2 bases, with 10 bases left between them. The CDR3 is 15 amino acids. In the original processing: Amplified reference gene primers provided the basis for estimating nucleated cell counts. Repertoires were generated with immunoSEQ multiplex PCR, while TCRdb's copy carries only in-frame clones and drops some. V, J and clone size were drawn from that table, and D and trimming were deduced from the DNA. Of 200,000 to 250,000 clones listed, about 93% were seen once; the top ten hold about 0.8%.

This TCR was recovered from a man between 60 and 75 years old with COVID-19, enrolled during active disease. The chain carries TRBV25-1 and TRBJ1-3, with D perhaps matching TRBD1 (5 bases). The material sequenced was peripheral blood. The CDR3 is CASSEPGSAGNTIYF. The DNA for the CDR3 is TGTGCCAGCAGTGAACCAGGGTCGGCTGGAAACACCATATATTTT.